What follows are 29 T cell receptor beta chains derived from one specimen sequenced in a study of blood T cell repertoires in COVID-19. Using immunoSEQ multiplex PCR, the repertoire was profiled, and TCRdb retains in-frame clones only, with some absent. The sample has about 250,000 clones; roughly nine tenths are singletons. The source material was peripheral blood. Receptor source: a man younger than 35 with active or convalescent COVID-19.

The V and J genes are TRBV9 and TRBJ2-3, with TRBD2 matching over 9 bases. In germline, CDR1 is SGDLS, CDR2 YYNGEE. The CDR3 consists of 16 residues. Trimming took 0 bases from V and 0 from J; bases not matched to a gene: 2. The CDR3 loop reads CASSVEAGGSTDTQYF. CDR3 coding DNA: TGTGCCAGCAGCGTAGAGGCGGGGGGGAGCACAGATACGCAGTATTTT.

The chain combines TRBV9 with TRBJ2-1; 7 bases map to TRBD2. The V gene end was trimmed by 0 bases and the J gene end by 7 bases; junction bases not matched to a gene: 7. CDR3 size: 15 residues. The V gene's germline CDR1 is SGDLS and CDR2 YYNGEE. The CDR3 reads CASSVVGEGWNEQFF. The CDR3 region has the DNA TGTGCCAGCAGCGTAGTCGGGGAGGGTTGGAATGAGCAGTTCTTC.

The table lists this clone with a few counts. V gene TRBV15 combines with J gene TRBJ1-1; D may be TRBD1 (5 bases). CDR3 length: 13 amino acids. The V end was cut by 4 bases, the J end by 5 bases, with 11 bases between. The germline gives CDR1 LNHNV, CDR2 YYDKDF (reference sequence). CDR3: CATSTLYRTEAFF. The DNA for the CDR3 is TGTGCCACCAGCACCCTGTACAGGACTGAAGCTTTCTTT.

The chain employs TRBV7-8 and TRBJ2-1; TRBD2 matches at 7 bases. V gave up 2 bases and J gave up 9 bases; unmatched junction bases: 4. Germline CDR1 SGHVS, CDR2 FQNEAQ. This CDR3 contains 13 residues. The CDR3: CASSLWTSGEQFF. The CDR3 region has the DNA TGTGCCAGCAGCTTATGGACTAGTGGTGAGCAGTTCTTC.

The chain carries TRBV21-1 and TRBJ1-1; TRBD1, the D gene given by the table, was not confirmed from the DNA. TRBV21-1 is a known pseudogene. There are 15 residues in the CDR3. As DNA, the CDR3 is TGTGCCAGCAGCAAAAAGGCTCCAGGGAACACTGAAGCTTTCTTT. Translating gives CASSKKAPGNTEAFF.

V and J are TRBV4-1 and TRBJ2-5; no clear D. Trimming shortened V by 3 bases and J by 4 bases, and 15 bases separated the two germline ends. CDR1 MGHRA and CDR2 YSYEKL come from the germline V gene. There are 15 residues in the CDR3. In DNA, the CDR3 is TGCGCCAGCAGCCAGGAAGAAAGTAGAGGAGAGACCCAGTACTTC. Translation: CASSQEESRGETQYF.

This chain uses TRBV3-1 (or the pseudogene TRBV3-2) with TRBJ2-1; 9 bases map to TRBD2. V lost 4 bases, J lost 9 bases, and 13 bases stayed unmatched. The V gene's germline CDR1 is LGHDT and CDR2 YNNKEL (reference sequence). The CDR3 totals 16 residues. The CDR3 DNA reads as TGTGCCAGCAGCCCCCTATCCGCGGGGGGGCCATTTGAGCAGTTCTTC. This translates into CASSPLSAGGPFEQFF.

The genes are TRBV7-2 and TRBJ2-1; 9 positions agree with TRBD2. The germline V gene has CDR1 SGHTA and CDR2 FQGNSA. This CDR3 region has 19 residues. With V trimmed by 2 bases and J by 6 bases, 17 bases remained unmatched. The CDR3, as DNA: TGTGCCAGCAGCTTACATTTTTCCCCTCTAGCGGGGTTAGGCAATGAGCAGTTCTTC. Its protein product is CASSLHFSPLAGLGNEQFF.

CDR3: CASSQARDSHTDTQYF. The CDR3 region has the DNA TGCGCCAGCAGCCAAGCTCGGGACAGCCACACAGATACGCAGTATTTT. This sequence joins TRBV4-1 and TRBJ2-3; 7 bases are a match to TRBD1. V was pared by 1 base and J by 2 bases, with 6 bases of the junction left unmatched. Per germline, CDR1 MGHRA and CDR2 YSYEKL. CDR3 length equals 16 residues.

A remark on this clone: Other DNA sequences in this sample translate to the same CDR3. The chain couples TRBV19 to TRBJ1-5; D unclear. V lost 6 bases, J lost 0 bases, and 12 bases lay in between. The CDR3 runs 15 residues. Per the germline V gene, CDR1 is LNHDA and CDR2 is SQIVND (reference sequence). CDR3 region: CASRGGRLSNQPQHF. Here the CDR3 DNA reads TGTGCCAGTAGAGGCGGGCGACTTAGCAATCAGCCCCAGCATTTT.

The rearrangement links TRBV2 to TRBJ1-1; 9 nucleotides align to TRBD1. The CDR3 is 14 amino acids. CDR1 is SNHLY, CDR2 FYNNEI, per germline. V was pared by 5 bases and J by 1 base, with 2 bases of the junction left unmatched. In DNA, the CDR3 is TGTGCCAGCAGTCGGGGACAGGGGAACACTGAAGCTTTCTTT. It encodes CASSRGQGNTEAFF.

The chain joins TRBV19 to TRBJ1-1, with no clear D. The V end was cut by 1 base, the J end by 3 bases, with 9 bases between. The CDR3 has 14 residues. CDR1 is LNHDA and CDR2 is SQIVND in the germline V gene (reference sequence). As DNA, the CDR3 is TGTGCCAGTAGTATAGGCGGGTGGGACACTGAAGCTTTCTTT. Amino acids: CASSIGGWDTEAFF.

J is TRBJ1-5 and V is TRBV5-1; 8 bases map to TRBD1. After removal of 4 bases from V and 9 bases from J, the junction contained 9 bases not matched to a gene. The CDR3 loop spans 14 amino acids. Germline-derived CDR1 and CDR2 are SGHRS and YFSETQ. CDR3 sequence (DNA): TGCGCCAGCAGCATCGGACAGGGTGGTTCGCCCCAGCATTTT. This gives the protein CASSIGQGGSPQHF.

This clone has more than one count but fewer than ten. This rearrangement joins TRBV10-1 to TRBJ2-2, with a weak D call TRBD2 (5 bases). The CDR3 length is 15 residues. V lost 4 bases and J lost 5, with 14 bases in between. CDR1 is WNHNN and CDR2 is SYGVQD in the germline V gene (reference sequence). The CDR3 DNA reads TGCGCCAGCAGTGTATTTGCCCCGGGGACCGGGGAGCTGTTTTTT. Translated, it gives CASSVFAPGTGELFF.

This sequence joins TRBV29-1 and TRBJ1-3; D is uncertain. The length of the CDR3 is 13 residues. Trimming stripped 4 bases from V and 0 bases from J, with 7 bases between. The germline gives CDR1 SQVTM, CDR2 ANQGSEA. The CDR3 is CSVAGSSGNTIYF. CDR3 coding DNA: TGCAGCGTTGCAGGCAGCTCTGGAAACACCATATATTTT.

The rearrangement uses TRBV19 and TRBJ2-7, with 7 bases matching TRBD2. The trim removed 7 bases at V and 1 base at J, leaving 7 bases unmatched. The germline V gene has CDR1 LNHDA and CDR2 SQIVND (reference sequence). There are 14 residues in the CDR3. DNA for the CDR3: TGTGCCAGTAACCCGGGACTACAGTCCTACGAGCAGTACTTC. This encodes CASNPGLQSYEQYF.

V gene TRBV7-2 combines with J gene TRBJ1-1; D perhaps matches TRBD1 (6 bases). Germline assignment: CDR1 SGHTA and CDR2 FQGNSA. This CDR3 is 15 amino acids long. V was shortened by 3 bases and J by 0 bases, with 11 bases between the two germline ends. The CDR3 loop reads CASSFGQIMNTEAFF. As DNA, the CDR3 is TGTGCCAGCAGCTTTGGACAGATAATGAACACTGAAGCTTTCTTT.

The CDR3 DNA reads as TGTGCCAGCAGCCGGGAAGGACTAAGGCAGTTCTTC. Protein: CASSREGLRQFF. The chain employs TRBV2 and TRBJ2-1; a weak D match, TRBD2 (6 bases). Germline lookup yields CDR1 SNHLY and CDR2 FYNNEI. This CDR3 is 12 amino acids long. V was shortened by 6 bases and J by 12 bases, with 15 bases between the two germline ends.

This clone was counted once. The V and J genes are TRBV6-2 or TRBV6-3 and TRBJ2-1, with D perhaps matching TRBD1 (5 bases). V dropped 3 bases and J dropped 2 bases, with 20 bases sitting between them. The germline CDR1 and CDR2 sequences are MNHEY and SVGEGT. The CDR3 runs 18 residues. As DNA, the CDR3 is TGTGCCAGCAGTTATCTATCTGTAGGGGTACGACCCTACAATGAGCAGTTCTTC. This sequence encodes CASSYLSVGVRPYNEQFF.

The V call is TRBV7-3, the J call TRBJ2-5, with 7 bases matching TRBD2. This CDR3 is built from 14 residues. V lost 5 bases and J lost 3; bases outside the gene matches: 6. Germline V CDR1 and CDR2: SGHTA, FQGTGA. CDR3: CASSRGGGEETQYF. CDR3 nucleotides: TGTGCCAGCAGCCGCGGCGGGGGAGAAGAGACCCAGTACTTC.

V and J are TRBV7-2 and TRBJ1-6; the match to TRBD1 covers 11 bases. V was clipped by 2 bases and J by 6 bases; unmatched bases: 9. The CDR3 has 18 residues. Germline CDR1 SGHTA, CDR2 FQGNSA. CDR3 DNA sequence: TGTGCCAGCAGCTTATGGATCAGGACAGGGGGCTCTAATTCACCCCTCCACTTT. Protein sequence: CASSLWIRTGGSNSPLHF.

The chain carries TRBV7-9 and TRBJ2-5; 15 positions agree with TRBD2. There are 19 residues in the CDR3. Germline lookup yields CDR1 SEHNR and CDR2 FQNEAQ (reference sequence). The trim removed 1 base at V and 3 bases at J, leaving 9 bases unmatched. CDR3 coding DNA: TGTGCCAGCAGCTTAGGGACTAGCGGGGGGGCCGCGGTAGAAGAGACCCAGTACTTC. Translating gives CASSLGTSGGAAVEETQYF.

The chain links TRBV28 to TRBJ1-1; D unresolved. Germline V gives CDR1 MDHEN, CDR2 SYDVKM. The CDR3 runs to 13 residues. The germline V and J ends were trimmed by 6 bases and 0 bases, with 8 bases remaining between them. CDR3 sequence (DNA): TGTGCCAGCAGCATACCGGTGAACACTGAAGCTTTCTTT. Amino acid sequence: CASSIPVNTEAFF.

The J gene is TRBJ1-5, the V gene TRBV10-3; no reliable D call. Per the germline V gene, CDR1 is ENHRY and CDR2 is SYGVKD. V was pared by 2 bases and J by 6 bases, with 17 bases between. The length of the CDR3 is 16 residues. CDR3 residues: CAISEGRAGWSQPQHF. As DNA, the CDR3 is TGTGCCATCAGTGAGGGGAGGGCCGGATGGAGTCAGCCCCAGCATTTT.

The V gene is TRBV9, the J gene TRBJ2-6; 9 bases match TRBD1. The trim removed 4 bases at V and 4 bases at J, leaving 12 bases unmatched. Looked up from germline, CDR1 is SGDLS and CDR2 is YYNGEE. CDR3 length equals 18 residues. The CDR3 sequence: CASSPLDRGWSGANVLTF. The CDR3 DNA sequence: TGTGCCAGCAGCCCACTCGACAGGGGGTGGTCAGGGGCCAACGTCCTGACTTTC.

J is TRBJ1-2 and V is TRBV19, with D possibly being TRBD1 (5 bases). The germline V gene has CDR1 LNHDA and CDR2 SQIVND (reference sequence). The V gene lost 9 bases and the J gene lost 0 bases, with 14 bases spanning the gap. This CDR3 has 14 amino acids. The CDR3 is CASDGGESNYGYTF. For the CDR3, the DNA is TGTGCCAGCGACGGGGGTGAGTCTAACTATGGCTACACCTTC.

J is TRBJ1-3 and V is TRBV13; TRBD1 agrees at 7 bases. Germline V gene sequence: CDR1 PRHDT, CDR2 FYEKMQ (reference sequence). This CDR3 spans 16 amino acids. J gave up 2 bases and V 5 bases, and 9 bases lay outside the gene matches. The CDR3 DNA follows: TGTGCCAGCAGCCCCCTTGGGCAGGGGGCTGGAAACACCATATATTTT. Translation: CASSPLGQGAGNTIYF.

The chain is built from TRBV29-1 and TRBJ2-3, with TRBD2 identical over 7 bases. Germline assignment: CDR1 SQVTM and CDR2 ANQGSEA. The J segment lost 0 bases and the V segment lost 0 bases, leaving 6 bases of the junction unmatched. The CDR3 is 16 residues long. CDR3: CSVEEVGGGSTDTQYF. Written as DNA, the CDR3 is TGCAGCGTTGAAGAGGTCGGCGGGGGAAGCACAGATACGCAGTATTTT.

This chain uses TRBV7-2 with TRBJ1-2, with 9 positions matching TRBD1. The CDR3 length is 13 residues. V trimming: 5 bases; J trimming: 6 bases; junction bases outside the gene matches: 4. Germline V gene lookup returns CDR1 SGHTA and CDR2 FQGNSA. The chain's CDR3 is CASSRTGEDGYTF. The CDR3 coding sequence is TGTGCCAGCAGCCGGACAGGGGAGGATGGCTACACCTTC.